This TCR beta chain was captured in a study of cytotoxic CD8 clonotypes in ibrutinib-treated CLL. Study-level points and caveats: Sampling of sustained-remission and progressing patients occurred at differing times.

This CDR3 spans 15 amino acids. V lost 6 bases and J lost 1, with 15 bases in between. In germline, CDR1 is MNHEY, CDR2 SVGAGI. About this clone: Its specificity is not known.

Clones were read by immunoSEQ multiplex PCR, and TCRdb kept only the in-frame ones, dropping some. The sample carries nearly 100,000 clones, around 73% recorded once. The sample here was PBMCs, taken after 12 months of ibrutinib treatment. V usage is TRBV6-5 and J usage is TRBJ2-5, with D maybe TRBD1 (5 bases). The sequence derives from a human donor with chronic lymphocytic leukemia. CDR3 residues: CASSLLGALQETQYF. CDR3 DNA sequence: TGTGCCAGCAGCCTTCTAGGGGCCCTCCAAGAGACCCAGTACTTC.